This T cell receptor (beta chain) was identified in a study of control samples from healthy donors and cancer patients. Data came from immunoSEQ multiplex PCR; TCRdb stores just in-frame clones and leaves some out. The repertoire holds approximately 82,000 clones, with over 85% as singletons. The germline gives CDR1 SEHNR, CDR2 FQNEAQ (reference sequence). The CDR3 is made up of 12 amino acids. Losses at the gene ends were 8 bases for V and 0 bases for J; bases not matched to a gene: 1. The receptor comes from a woman between 35 and 50 years old with lung cancer. The sample consisted of PBMCs. This sequence joins TRBV7-9 and TRBJ2-7, with 7 bases lining up with TRBD1. In nucleotides, the CDR3 is TGTGCCAGCGGGACAGTCTCCTACGAGCAGTACTTC. Amino acids: CASGTVSYEQYF.